This T cell receptor beta chain was profiled in a study of T cells in Graves' hyperthyroidism and ophthalmopathy. Regarding the study as a whole: From stable hyperthyroidism, ophthalmopathy was set apart by a 13 V-J model. In the blood, most expanded thyroid clonotypes above 0.001 appeared as well.

Hyperthyroidism had been newly diagnosed in patients aged 18 to 65, and its duration was under 2 months. TCR beta CDR3 regions were amplified from RNA transcripts. During a first-round RT-PCR of the TCR CDR3, the HTBI primer set was used. Each CDR3 protein is one row after TCRdb ran MiXCR on the multiplex PCR reads. The table has around 300,000 distinct CDR3 sequences, 10% to 15% seen once. This CDR3 is 13 amino acids long. Trimming pared 7 bases from V and 4 bases from J, leaving 12 bases between. Germline CDR1 is MNHEY and CDR2 is SVGEGT. This clonotype was observed at least ten times. Its antigen remains unidentified.

The sequencing sample was made of blood. The chain has TRBV6-2 or TRBV6-3 and TRBJ2-3, with unresolved D. This clonotype originated in a woman aged 25 to 39 with Graves' hyperthyroidism that later progressed to Graves' ophthalmopathy. The CDR3 here is CASKDLSPDTQYF. The CDR3 region has the DNA TGTGCCAGCAAAGACCTCTCCCCAGATACGCAGTATTTT.